Listed here are 15 T cell receptor beta chains from one sample, sequenced in a study of blood T cells in healthy people across ages. A sample-barcoded 5' primer and a J-beta primer mix were used in a second PCR of about 7 to 12 cycles. TCRdb passed the 5' RACE reads through MiXCR, listing each CDR3 protein once. The table has fewer than 750,000 distinct CDR3 sequences, over 40% seen once. The sample consisted of blood. The receptors stem from a woman older than 75 in good health.

This clonotype came up a few times. The chain carries TRBV20-1 and TRBJ2-7; D remains ambiguous. The last part of the DNA fits TRBJ2-5 better; the J call may be wrong. This CDR3 spans 14 amino acids. Germline-derived CDR1 and CDR2 are DFQATT and SNEGSKA (reference sequence). This CDR3 reads CSATTRLVGETQYF. The CDR3 nucleotides read TGCAGTGCTACAACCCGTCTGGTGGGAGAGACCCAGTACTTC.

The CDR3 nucleotides read TGCAGCGTTGATCTAGGCGGCGACGTCCAAGAGACCCAGTACTTC. Residues: CSVDLGGDVQETQYF. This chain connects TRBV29-1 to TRBJ2-4; D is unclear. The assigned J gene may be wrong: the sequence end matches TRBJ2-5 better. The germline CDR1 and CDR2 sequences are SQVTM and ANQGSEA. The CDR3 is 15 amino acids.

As to this clonotype: At one end the junction does not follow the germline gene, possibly because of a read error. J is TRBJ2-7 and V is TRBV4-3; 7 bases align to TRBD2. This CDR3 has 18 amino acids. Germline lookup yields CDR1 LGHNA and CDR2 YSLEER. The DNA of the CDR3 is TGCGCCAGCGGCCAAGAAGTTGGGAGGATAGCGGGTCACTACGAGCAGTACTTC. Translation gives CASGQEVGRIAGHYEQYF.

This clonotype is a singleton in its sample. The chain links TRBV7-2 to TRBJ2-6; no definite D call. V was pared by 0 bases and J by 0 bases, with 9 bases between. Germline V gene data show CDR1 as SGHTA and CDR2 as FQGNSA. There are 17 residues in the CDR3. DNA for the CDR3: TGTGCCAGCAGCTTAGCGATAAGGGTCTCTGGGGCCAACGTCCTGACTTTC. Translated: CASSLAIRVSGANVLTF.

CDR3 in amino acids: CASSSRRVRDHADTQYF. DNA for the CDR3: TGTGCCAGCAGCTCTCGACGCGTGCGGGACCACGCAGATACGCAGTATTTT. The chain combines TRBV7-9 with TRBJ2-3; TRBD2 is a possible D gene (6 bases). This CDR3 is 17 amino acids long. The V and J ends lost 4 bases and 4 bases respectively, with 21 bases between them. Germline V gene sequence: CDR1 SEHNR, CDR2 FQNEAQ (reference sequence).

The chain uses TRBV7-3 and TRBJ2-7, with a possible D match to TRBD2 (6 bases). The CDR3 length is 15 residues. Between the trimmed V and J ends, which lost 11 bases and 1 base, there was a span of 21 bases. Germline CDR1 is SGHTA and CDR2 is FQGTGA. CDR3 nucleotide sequence: TGTGCCCCGCGGGGAAGGGACTCATTATCCTACGAGCAGTACTTC. Protein product: CAPRGRDSLSYEQYF.

About this clonotype itself: This could be a read error, since a much larger clone is one nucleotide away. This chain connects TRBV10-3 to TRBJ2-5, with 14 bases lining up with TRBD2. CDR3 size: 16 residues. Germline V gives CDR1 ENHRY, CDR2 SYGVKD. The CDR3 is CTITSGTSGSQETQYF. In DNA, the CDR3 is TGTACCATCACCTCCGGGACTAGCGGGAGCCAAGAGACCCAGTACTTC.

Concerning this clonotype itself: This may arise from a read error, as a much more abundant clone is one base away. The genes are TRBV29-1 and TRBJ2-3; D ambiguous. CDR1 is SQVTM, CDR2 ANQGSEA, per germline. CDR3 length: 11 amino acids. CDR3 loop: CNVARADTQYF. As DNA, the CDR3 is TGCAACGTTGCAAGGGCAGATACGCAGTATTTT.

In the case of this clonotype: Just one base apart from a much larger clone, this may be a read error. The chain combines TRBV12-3 or TRBV12-4 with TRBJ2-5; no reliable D call. V dropped 8 bases and J dropped 2 bases, with 18 bases sitting between them. The CDR3 loop spans 15 amino acids. CDR3 sequence: CASGPRIGLQETQYF. The CDR3 DNA reads TGTGCCAGCGGTCCCAGGATCGGGTTGCAAGAGACCCAGTACTTC.

The V gene is TRBV6-5, the J gene TRBJ2-1; D remains ambiguous. Germline V lookup: CDR1 MNHEY, CDR2 SVGAGI. This CDR3 spans 16 amino acids. V lost 0 bases, J lost 4 bases, and 13 bases lay in between. DNA for the CDR3: TGTGCCAGCAGTTACTCGACCGGGCGGTCTTACAATGAGCAGTTCTTC. As protein: CASSYSTGRSYNEQFF.

This clonotype was found many times. V and J are TRBV20-1 and TRBJ2-1; D is unclear. Germline CDR1 DFQATT, CDR2 SNEGSKA (reference sequence). The CDR3 is 12 amino acids. Trimming stripped 6 bases from V and 9 bases from J, with 15 bases between. In DNA form, the CDR3 reads TGCAGTGCCCGGACCGACCCCACTGAGCAGTTCTTC. Its translation: CSARTDPTEQFF.

V and J are TRBV28 and TRBJ1-6; D is undetermined. CDR1 MDHEN and CDR2 SYDVKM come from the germline V gene. This CDR3 has 16 residues. The V end was cut by 6 bases, the J end by 1 base, with 13 bases between. The CDR3 protein is CASSAEGLSYNSPLHF. In nucleotides, the CDR3 is TGTGCCAGCAGCGCAGAAGGACTTTCCTATAATTCACCCCTCCACTTT.

The rearrangement links TRBV20-1 to TRBJ1-5; D is ambiguous. From germline, CDR1 is DFQATT and CDR2 SNEGSKA (reference sequence). Trimming cost V 0 bases and J 0 bases, with 12 bases left between them. The CDR3 consists of 16 residues. CDR3 protein: CSARDISGNSNQPQHF. The CDR3, as DNA: TGCAGTGCTAGAGATATATCCGGTAATAGCAATCAGCCCCAGCATTTT.

Regarding this clonotype: At one end the junction does not follow the germline gene, possibly because of a read error. The chain carries TRBV6-4 and TRBJ1-1, with TRBD1 identical over 8 bases. Germline assignment: CDR1 MRHNA and CDR2 SNTAGT. The CDR3 is 18 residues long. CDR3 protein: CASDKHPGQEPAGTGAFF. In nucleotides, the CDR3 is TGTGCCAGCGACAAGCATCCGGGACAGGAACCCGCGGGCACTGGAGCTTTCTTT.

The CDR3 DNA reads as TGTGCCAGCAGCCCCCGACTGAAAGAGACCCAGTACTTC. Residues: CASSPRLKETQYF. V is TRBV7-6 and J is TRBJ2-7; D gene ambiguous. The J call is doubtful: the DNA matches TRBJ2-5 better. The germline V gene encodes CDR1 SGHVS and CDR2 FNYEAQ. This CDR3 has 13 residues.